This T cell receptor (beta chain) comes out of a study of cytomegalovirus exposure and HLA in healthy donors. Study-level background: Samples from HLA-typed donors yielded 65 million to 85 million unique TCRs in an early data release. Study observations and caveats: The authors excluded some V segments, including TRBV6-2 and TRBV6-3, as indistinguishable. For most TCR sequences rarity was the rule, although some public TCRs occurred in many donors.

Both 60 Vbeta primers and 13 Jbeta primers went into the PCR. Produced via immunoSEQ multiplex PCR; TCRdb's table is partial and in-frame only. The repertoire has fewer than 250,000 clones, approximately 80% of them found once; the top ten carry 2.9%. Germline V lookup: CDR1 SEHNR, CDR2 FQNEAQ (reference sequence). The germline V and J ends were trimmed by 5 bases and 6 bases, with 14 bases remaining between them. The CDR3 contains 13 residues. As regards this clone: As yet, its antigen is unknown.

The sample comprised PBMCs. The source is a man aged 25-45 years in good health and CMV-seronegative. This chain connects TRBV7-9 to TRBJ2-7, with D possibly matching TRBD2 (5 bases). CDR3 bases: TGTGCCAGCAGCGATCCGTTGGAGGCCGAGCAGTACTTC. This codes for CASSDPLEAEQYF.